This is a list of T cell receptor beta chains from one sample in a study of blood T cell repertoires in COVID-19. Using immunoSEQ multiplex PCR, the repertoire was profiled, and TCRdb retains in-frame clones only, with some absent. Here the sample spans roughly 260,000 clones, about 91% being singletons. Source material: peripheral blood. These receptors were obtained from a person under 35 with COVID-19, enrolled during active disease. Each CDR3 is given with its conserved first and last residue. Fields, in order: clone size, V gene, D gene, J gene, CDR3 DNA, CDR3 protein. The D gene is left open where the match is weak. Clone size is shown for a subset of rows, as once, few, many or a class of expanded clone.

size: NA
V: TRBV21-1
D: NA
J: TRBJ2-1
DNA: TGTGCCAGCAGCAAATTGGAGGCGGGAGGGACTTGGAATGAGCAGTTCTTC
CDR3: CASSKLEAGGTWNEQFF

size: NA
V: TRBV6-5
D: TRBD1
J: TRBJ1-2
DNA: TGTGCCAGCAGATCACAGGGGGCGAGCTATGGCTACACCTTC
CDR3: CASRSQGASYGYTF

size: NA
V: TRBV7-6
D: TRBD2
J: TRBJ2-3
DNA: TGTGCCAGCAGCTTAGCGGGAGGGCCAACAGATACGCAGTATTTT
CDR3: CASSLAGGPTDTQYF

size: NA
V: TRBV28
D: NA
J: TRBJ2-3
DNA: TGTGCCAGCAGTTTGGGAACAGGGAGCGGCGCAGATACGCAGTATTTT
CDR3: CASSLGTGSGADTQYF

size: NA
V: TRBV2
D: NA
J: TRBJ2-5
DNA: TGTGCCAGCAGTGAGTGGAGCCTGGGAGAGACCCAGTACTTC
CDR3: CASSEWSLGETQYF

size: NA
V: TRBV5-1
D: NA
J: TRBJ1-2
DNA: TGCGCCAGCAGCTTGGCCCTACAGCAGGGTAATGGCTACACCTTC
CDR3: CASSLALQQGNGYTF

size: NA
V: TRBV4-1
D: NA
J: TRBJ2-7
DNA: TGCGCCAGCAGCCAAGTCCCAGGGGTAGAGCAGTACTTC
CDR3: CASSQVPGVEQYF

size: NA
V: TRBV5-1
D: NA
J: TRBJ1-5
DNA: TGCGCCAGCAGCTTGGCCGGGACGGGGGATCAGCCCCAGCATTTT
CDR3: CASSLAGTGDQPQHF

size: NA
V: TRBV28
D: NA
J: TRBJ2-3
DNA: TGTGCCAGCAGTTTAGGTACAGCTATTCACACAGATACGCAGTATTTT
CDR3: CASSLGTAIHTDTQYF

size: few
V: TRBV6-5
D: TRBD1
J: TRBJ2-6
DNA: TGTGCCAGCAGATGGACAGGGGCTGGGGCCAACGTCCTGACTTTC
CDR3: CASRWTGAGANVLTF

size: once
V: TRBV5-1
D: TRBD1
J: TRBJ2-7
DNA: TGCGCCAGCAGATTGGACAGGGGAGGCGAGCAGTACTTC
CDR3: CASRLDRGGEQYF

size: NA
V: TRBV15
D: TRBD2
J: TRBJ2-7
DNA: TGTGCCACCAGCGGTTCAACTAGCGGGAACTCCTACGAGCAGTACTTC
CDR3: CATSGSTSGNSYEQYF

size: NA
V: TRBV7-5
D: NA
J: TRBJ2-4
DNA: TGTGCCAGAAGCTTAAGTGTAGGCAGGGAATACTTC
CDR3: CARSLSVGREYF

size: NA
V: TRBV7-9
D: NA
J: TRBJ1-1
DNA: TGTGCCAGCAGCTTTCCAGAAACCGCTGAAGCTTTCTTT
CDR3: CASSFPETAEAFF

size: once
V: TRBV5-6
D: NA
J: TRBJ2-1
DNA: TGTGCCAGCAGCTTCGGAGGGGCCGCCTACAATGAGCAGTTCTTC
CDR3: CASSFGGAAYNEQFF

size: NA
V: TRBV5-1
D: NA
J: TRBJ1-4
DNA: TGCGCCAGCAGCGACGGCGCAGGGTTGGATGAAAAACTGTTTTTT
CDR3: CASSDGAGLDEKLFF

size: NA
V: TRBV5-6
D: NA
J: TRBJ2-3
DNA: TGTGCCAGCAGCTACCCGAACGGGGGTGGAGCGGATACGCAGTATTTT
CDR3: CASSYPNGGGADTQYF

size: NA
V: TRBV5-1
D: NA
J: TRBJ2-3
DNA: TGCGCCAGCAGATTAACAGGGAGTTCAGATACGCAGTATTTT
CDR3: CASRLTGSSDTQYF

size: NA
V: TRBV6-5
D: NA
J: TRBJ1-6
DNA: TGTGCCAGCAGAAAAGAATGGGGGGACTCACCCCTCCACTTT
CDR3: CASRKEWGDSPLHF

size: NA
V: TRBV9
D: NA
J: TRBJ2-2
DNA: TGTGCCAGCAGCGTAGAGGGGCTGCCCCCCGGGGAGCTGTTTTTT
CDR3: CASSVEGLPPGELFF

size: NA
V: TRBV5-1
D: NA
J: TRBJ2-2
DNA: TGCGCCAGCACCGCGGACGCGGGCACCGGGGAGCTGTTTTTT
CDR3: CASTADAGTGELFF

size: NA
V: TRBV10-1
D: TRBD1
J: TRBJ2-3
DNA: TGCGCCAGCAGCCAGGGGGTAGGAACAGATACGCAGTATTTT
CDR3: CASSQGVGTDTQYF

size: once
V: TRBV14
D: NA
J: TRBJ1-1
DNA: TGTGCCAGCAGCCGTTTACTGTTGAGGGATTTGGGCACTGAAGCTTTCTTT
CDR3: CASSRLLLRDLGTEAFF

size: NA
V: TRBV5-1
D: NA
J: TRBJ2-1
DNA: TGCGCCAGCAGCTTGCTCCCCGACAATGAGCAGTTCTTC
CDR3: CASSLLPDNEQFF

size: NA
V: TRBV5-8
D: NA
J: TRBJ2-6
DNA: TGTGCCAGCGGGCTGTCTGGGGCCAACGTCCTGACTTTC
CDR3: CASGLSGANVLTF

size: NA
V: TRBV15
D: TRBD2
J: TRBJ2-5
DNA: TGTGCCACCAGCGAGTGGGGGGGGGATGGTGAGACCCAGTACTTC
CDR3: CATSEWGGDGETQYF

size: NA
V: TRBV7-9
D: NA
J: TRBJ1-2
DNA: TGTGCCAGCAGCTTATGGGGGCGAGGCTACACCTTC
CDR3: CASSLWGRGYTF

size: NA
V: TRBV12-3/TRBV12-4
D: NA
J: TRBJ1-1
DNA: TGTGCCAGCACCGGACAGACTGAAGCTTTCTTT
CDR3: CASTGQTEAFF

size: NA
V: TRBV5-5
D: TRBD1
J: TRBJ2-5
DNA: TGTGCCAGCAGCTTGGATGGACAGGTTGTCGAGACCCAGTACTTC
CDR3: CASSLDGQVVETQYF

size: NA
V: TRBV5-6
D: TRBD1
J: TRBJ2-4
DNA: TGTGCCAGCAGCTTTTTCGGGACAGCAAAGTACTTC
CDR3: CASSFFGTAKYF

size: NA
V: TRBV27
D: TRBD1
J: TRBJ2-5
DNA: TGTGCCAGCAGTTTAACTGGGACAGTACAAGAGACCCAGTACTTC
CDR3: CASSLTGTVQETQYF

size: NA
V: TRBV24-1
D: NA
J: TRBJ2-5
DNA: TGTGCCACCTCAGGTCCTTACCAAGAGACCCAGTACTTC
CDR3: CATSGPYQETQYF

size: NA
V: TRBV29-1
D: TRBD1
J: TRBJ2-3
DNA: TGCAGCGCATCGCACGGACAGGGGCGGGCAGATACGCAGTATTTT
CDR3: CSASHGQGRADTQYF

size: NA
V: TRBV5-1
D: NA
J: TRBJ1-1
DNA: TGCGCCAGCAGACCCGCGGGGGGGACGGTGGTAGCTTTCTTT
CDR3: CASRPAGGTVVAFF

size: NA
V: TRBV14
D: NA
J: TRBJ1-2
DNA: TGTGCCAGCAGCCAAGGTGGGCACTATGGCTACACCTTC
CDR3: CASSQGGHYGYTF

size: NA
V: TRBV2
D: TRBD1
J: TRBJ2-2
DNA: TGTGCCAGCAGAGACAGGGGTAGTACCGGGGAGCTGTTTTTT
CDR3: CASRDRGSTGELFF

size: NA
V: TRBV18
D: NA
J: TRBJ1-4
DNA: TGTGCCAGCTCACCACCGGGGGGGAGAAATGAAAAACTGTTTTTT
CDR3: CASSPPGGRNEKLFF

size: NA
V: TRBV3-1/TRBV3-2
D: NA
J: TRBJ2-7
DNA: TGTGCCAGCAGCCAAGGCGGGATGGGCAGGAACGACGAGCAGTACTTC
CDR3: CASSQGGMGRNDEQYF

size: NA
V: TRBV5-1
D: TRBD1
J: TRBJ1-2
DNA: TGCGCCAGCAGCTTAGGGACAGGGGGATATGGCTACACCTTC
CDR3: CASSLGTGGYGYTF

size: NA
V: TRBV19
D: NA
J: TRBJ1-5
DNA: TGTGCCAGTAGTGCCACGGGATCCAATCAGCCCCAGCATTTT
CDR3: CASSATGSNQPQHF

size: NA
V: TRBV7-9
D: NA
J: TRBJ2-1
DNA: TGTGCCAGCAGTGAACGAGGCAATGAGCAGTTCTTC
CDR3: CASSERGNEQFF

size: NA
V: TRBV9
D: NA
J: TRBJ1-1
DNA: TGTGCCAGCAGCGTAGAAACCCCTATCCCCTATTTGTCTGAAGCTTTCTTT
CDR3: CASSVETPIPYLSEAFF

size: NA
V: TRBV11-2
D: TRBD1
J: TRBJ2-7
DNA: TGTGCCAGTAAAACCGGGACAGGGGGCTACGAGCAGTACTTC
CDR3: CASKTGTGGYEQYF

size: NA
V: TRBV7-2
D: TRBD1
J: TRBJ2-5
DNA: TGTGCCAGCAGCTTAGCGAGGGGGCGGGAGACCCAGTACTTC
CDR3: CASSLARGRETQYF

size: once
V: TRBV5-8
D: NA
J: TRBJ1-2
DNA: TGTGCCAGCAGCCGGAGCCTTAACTATGGCTACACCTTC
CDR3: CASSRSLNYGYTF

size: NA
V: TRBV6-4
D: TRBD2
J: TRBJ2-7
DNA: TGTGCCAGCAGGATAGGGACTAGCGGGAGTCTCGAGCAGTACTTC
CDR3: CASRIGTSGSLEQYF

size: once
V: TRBV6-5
D: TRBD1
J: TRBJ1-6
DNA: TGTGCCAGCACCGAGACAGGGGTGAATTCACCCCTCCACTTT
CDR3: CASTETGVNSPLHF

size: NA
V: TRBV7-9
D: NA
J: TRBJ2-5
DNA: TGTGCCAGCAGCTTAGGGGCACAGGAATGGGAGACCCAGTACTTC
CDR3: CASSLGAQEWETQYF

size: NA
V: TRBV12-3/TRBV12-4
D: NA
J: TRBJ2-7
DNA: TGTGCCAGCAGTTCGGGACTCACCTACGAGCAGTACTTC
CDR3: CASSSGLTYEQYF

size: NA
V: TRBV29-1
D: NA
J: TRBJ1-5
DNA: TGCAGCGTTGGGGAGGGGGTCGGGCAGCCCCAGCATTTT
CDR3: CSVGEGVGQPQHF

size: NA
V: TRBV6-5
D: NA
J: TRBJ2-7
DNA: TGTGCCAGCAGTTACTCGGTGGGCGGGGAGCAGTACTTC
CDR3: CASSYSVGGEQYF

size: NA
V: TRBV2
D: TRBD1
J: TRBJ1-2
DNA: TGTGCCAGCAGTGCCGGGACAGGGGCTTCCAACTATGGCTACACCTTC
CDR3: CASSAGTGASNYGYTF

size: NA
V: TRBV5-1
D: TRBD1
J: TRBJ2-7
DNA: TGCGCCAGCAGCTTGGGAAGGGGGACAGGGTCCTACGAGCAGTACTTC
CDR3: CASSLGRGTGSYEQYF